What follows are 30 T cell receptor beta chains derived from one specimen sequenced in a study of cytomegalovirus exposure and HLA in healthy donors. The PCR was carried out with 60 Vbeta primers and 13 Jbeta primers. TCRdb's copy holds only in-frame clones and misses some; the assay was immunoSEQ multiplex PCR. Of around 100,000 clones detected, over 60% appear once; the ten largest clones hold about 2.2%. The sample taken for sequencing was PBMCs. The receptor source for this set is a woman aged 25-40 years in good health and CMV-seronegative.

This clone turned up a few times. CDR3 bases: TGTGCCAGCAGCCCCAATCGGCGGGATAACACCGGGGAGCTGTTTTTT. It is translated as CASSPNRRDNTGELFF. This chain connects TRBV5-5 to TRBJ2-2; D may be TRBD2 (6 bases). Per germline, CDR1 SGHKS and CDR2 YYEKEE (reference sequence). The ends were cut back, 4 bases at V and 2 bases at J, with 15 bases in the middle. There are 16 residues in the CDR3.

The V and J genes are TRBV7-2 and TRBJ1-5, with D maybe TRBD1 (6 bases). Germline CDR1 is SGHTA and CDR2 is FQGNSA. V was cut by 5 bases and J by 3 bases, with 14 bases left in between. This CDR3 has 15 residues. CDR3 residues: CASSTQQGNNQPQHF. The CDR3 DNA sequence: TGTGCCAGCAGCACACAACAGGGAAACAATCAGCCCCAGCATTTT.

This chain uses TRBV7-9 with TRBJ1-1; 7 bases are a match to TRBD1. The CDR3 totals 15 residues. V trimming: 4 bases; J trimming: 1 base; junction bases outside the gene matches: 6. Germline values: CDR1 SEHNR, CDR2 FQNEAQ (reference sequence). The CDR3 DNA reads TGTGCCAGCAGCTCTCCGGGACAGAGGAACACTGAAGCTTTCTTT. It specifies CASSSPGQRNTEAFF. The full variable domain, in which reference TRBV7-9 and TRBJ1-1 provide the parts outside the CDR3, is DTGVSQNPRHKITKRGQNVTFRCDPISEHNRLYWYRQTLGQGPEFLTYFQNEAQLEKSRLLSDRFSAERPKGSFSTLEIQRTEQGDSAMYLCASSSPGQRNTEAFFGQGTRLTVV.

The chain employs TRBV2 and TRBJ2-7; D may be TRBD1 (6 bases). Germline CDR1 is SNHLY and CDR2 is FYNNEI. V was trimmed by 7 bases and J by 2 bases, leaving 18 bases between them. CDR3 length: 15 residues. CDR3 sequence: CASKDQGHFTYEQYF. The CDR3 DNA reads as TGTGCCAGCAAGGATCAGGGGCATTTCACCTACGAGCAGTACTTC.

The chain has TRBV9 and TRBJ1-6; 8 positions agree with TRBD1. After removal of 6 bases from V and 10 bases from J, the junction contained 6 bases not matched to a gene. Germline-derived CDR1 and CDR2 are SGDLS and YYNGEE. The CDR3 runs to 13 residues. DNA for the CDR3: TGTGCCAGCAATGACAGGGGAAACTCACCCCTCCACTTT. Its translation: CASNDRGNSPLHF.

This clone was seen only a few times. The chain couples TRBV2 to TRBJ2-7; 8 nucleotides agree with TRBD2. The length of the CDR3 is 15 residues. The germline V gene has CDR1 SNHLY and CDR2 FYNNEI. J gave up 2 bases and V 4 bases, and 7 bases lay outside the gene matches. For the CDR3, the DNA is TGTGCCAGCAGTGGGGCGGGAGGCAGACCCTACGAGCAGTACTTC. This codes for CASSGAGGRPYEQYF.

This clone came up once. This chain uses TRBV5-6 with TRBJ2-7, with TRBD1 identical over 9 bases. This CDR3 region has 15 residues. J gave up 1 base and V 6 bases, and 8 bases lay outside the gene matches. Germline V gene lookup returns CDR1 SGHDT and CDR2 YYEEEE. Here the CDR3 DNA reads TGTGCCAGCACCTATAGGGACAGGGAATCCTACGAGCAGTACTTC. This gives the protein CASTYRDRESYEQYF. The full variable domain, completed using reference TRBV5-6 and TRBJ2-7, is DAGVTQSPTHLIKTRGQQVTLRCSPKSGHDTVSWYQQALGQGPQFIFQYYEEEERQRGNFPDRFSGHQFPNYSSELNVNALLLGDSALYLCASTYRDRESYEQYFGPGTRLTVT.

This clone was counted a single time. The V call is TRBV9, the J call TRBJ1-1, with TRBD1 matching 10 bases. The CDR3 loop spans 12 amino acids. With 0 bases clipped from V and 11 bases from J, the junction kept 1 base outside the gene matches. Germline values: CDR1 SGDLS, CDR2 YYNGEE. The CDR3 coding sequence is TGTGCCAGCAGCGTAGGACAGGGGGCCGCTTTCTTT. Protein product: CASSVGQGAAFF.

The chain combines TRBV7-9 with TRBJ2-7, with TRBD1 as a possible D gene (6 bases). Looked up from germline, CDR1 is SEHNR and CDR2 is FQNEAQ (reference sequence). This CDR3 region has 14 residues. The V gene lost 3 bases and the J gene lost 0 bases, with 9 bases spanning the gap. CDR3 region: CASSFDRNSYEQYF. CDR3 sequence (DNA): TGTGCCAGCAGCTTCGACAGGAACTCCTACGAGCAGTACTTC.

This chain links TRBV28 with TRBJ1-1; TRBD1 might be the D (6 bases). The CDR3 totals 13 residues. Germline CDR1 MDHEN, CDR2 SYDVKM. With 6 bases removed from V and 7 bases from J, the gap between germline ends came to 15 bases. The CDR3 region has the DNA TGTGCCAGCAGCATTACCAGGGGTTGTGAAGCTTTCTTT. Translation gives CASSITRGCEAFF.

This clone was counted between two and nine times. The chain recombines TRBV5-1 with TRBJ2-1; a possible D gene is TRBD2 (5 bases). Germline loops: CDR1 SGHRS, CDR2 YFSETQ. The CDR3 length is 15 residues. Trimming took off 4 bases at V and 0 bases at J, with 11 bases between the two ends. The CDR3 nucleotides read TGCGCCAGCAGCCTGGGTGGGAGCTCCTACAATGAGCAGTTCTTC. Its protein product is CASSLGGSSYNEQFF.

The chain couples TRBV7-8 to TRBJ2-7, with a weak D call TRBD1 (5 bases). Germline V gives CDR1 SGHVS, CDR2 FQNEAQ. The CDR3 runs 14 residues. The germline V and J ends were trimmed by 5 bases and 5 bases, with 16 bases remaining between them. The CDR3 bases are TGTGCCAGCAGCAGCCGCTCAGGGAAGGACGAGCAGTACTTC. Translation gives CASSSRSGKDEQYF.

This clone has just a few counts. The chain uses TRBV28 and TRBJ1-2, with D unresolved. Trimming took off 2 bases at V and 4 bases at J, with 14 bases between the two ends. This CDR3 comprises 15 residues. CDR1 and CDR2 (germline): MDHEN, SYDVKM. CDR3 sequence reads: CASSLNPEDVYGYTF. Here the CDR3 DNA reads TGTGCCAGCAGTTTAAACCCGGAGGACGTCTATGGCTACACCTTC.

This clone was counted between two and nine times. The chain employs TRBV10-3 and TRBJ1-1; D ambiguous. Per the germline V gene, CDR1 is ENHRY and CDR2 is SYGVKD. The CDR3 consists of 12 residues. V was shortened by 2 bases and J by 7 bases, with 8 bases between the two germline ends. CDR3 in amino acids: CAISEEGGEAFF. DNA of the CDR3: TGTGCCATCAGTGAGGAGGGCGGTGAAGCTTTCTTT.

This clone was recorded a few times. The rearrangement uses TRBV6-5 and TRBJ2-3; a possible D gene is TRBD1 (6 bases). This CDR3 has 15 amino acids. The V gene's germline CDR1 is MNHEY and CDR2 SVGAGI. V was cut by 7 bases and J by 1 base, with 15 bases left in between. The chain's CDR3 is CASTPTGYGTDTQYF. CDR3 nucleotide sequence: TGTGCCAGCACCCCAACAGGGTATGGCACAGATACGCAGTATTTT.

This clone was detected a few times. The CDR3 loop reads CASSESAVAGDTQYF. For the CDR3, the DNA is TGCGCCAGCAGTGAGTCAGCGGTAGCGGGGGATACGCAGTATTTT. The chain uses TRBV10-1 and TRBJ2-3, with 8 bases lining up with TRBD2. The V gene end was trimmed by 0 bases and the J gene end by 6 bases; junction bases not matched to a gene: 5. The CDR3 has 15 amino acids. Germline lookup yields CDR1 WNHNN and CDR2 SYGVQD (reference sequence).

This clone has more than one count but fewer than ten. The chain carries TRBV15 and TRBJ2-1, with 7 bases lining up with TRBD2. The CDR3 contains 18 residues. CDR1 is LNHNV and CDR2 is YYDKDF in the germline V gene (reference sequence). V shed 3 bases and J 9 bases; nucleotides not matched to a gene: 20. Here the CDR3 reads CATSRSLREGLVRGEQFF. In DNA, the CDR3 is TGTGCCACCAGCAGGTCTTTGAGGGAGGGTCTAGTTCGCGGTGAGCAGTTCTTC.

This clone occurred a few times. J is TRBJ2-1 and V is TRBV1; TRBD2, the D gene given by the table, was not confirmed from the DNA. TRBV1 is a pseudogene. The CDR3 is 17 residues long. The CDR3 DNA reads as TGCGCCAACGGGGTCAGATCTAGCGGGAGAGACTACAATGAGCAGTTCTTC. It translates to CANGVRSSGRDYNEQFF.

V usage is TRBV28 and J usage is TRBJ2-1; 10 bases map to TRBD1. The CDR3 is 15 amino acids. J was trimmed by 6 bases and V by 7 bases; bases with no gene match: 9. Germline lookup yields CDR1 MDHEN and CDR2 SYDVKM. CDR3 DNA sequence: TGTGCCAGCACTCTTGGACAGGGGGATCGCAATGAGCAGTTCTTC. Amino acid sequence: CASTLGQGDRNEQFF.

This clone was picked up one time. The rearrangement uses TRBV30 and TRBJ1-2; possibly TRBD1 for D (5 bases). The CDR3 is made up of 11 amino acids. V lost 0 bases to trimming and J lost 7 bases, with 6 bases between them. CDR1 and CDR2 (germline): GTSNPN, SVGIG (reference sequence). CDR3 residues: CAWSVQVGYTF. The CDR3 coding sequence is TGTGCCTGGAGTGTACAGGTTGGCTACACCTTC.

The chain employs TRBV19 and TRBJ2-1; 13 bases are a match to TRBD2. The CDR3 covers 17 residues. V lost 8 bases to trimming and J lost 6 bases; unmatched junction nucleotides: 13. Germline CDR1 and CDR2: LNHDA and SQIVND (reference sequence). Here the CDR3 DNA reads TGTGCCAGTCTTCCAACCTATAGGACTAGCGGGAGCAATGAGCAGTTCTTC. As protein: CASLPTYRTSGSNEQFF. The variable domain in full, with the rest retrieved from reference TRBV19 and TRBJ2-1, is DGGITQSPKYLFRKEGQNVTLSCEQNLNHDAMYWYRQDPGQGLRLIYYSQIVNDFQKGDIAEGYSVSREKKESFPLTVTSAQKNPTAFYLCASLPTYRTSGSNEQFFGPGTRLTVL.

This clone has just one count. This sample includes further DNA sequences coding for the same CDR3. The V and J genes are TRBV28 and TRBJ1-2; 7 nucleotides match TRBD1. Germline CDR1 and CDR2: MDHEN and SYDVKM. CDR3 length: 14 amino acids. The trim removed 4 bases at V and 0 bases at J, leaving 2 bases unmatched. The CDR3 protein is CASSSTGTNYGYTF. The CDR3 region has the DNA TGTGCCAGCAGTTCGACAGGGACTAACTATGGCTACACCTTC.

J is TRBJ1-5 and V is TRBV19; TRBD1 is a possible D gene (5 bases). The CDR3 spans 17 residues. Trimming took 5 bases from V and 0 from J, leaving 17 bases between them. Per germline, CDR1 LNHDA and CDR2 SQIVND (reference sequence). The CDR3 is CASSPSAGPYSNQPQHF. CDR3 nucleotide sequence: TGTGCCAGTAGTCCCTCCGCAGGGCCCTATAGCAATCAGCCCCAGCATTTT.

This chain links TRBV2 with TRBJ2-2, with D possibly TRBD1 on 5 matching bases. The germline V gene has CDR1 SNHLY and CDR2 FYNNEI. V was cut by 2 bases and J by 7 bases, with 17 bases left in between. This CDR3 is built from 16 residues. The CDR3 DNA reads TGTGCCAGCAGTGAATTTTGGCTCCCAAGGGGCGGGGAGCTGTTTTTT. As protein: CASSEFWLPRGGELFF.

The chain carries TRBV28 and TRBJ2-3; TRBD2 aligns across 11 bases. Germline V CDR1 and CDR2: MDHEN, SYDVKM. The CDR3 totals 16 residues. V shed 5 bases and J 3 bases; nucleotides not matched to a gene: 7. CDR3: CASSPSGLAGTDTQYF. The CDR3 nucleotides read TGTGCCAGCAGTCCTTCAGGACTAGCGGGTACAGATACGCAGTATTTT.

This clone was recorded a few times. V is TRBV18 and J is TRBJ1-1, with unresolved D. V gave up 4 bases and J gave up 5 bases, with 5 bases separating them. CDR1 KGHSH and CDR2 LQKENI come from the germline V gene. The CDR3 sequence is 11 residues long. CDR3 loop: CASSLQTEAFF. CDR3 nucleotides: TGTGCCAGCTCACTCCAGACTGAAGCTTTCTTT.

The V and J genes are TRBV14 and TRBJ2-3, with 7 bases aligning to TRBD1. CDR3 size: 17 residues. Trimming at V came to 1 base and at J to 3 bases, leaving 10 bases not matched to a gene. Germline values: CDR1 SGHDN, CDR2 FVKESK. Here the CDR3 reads CASSQVRGGRRTDTQYF. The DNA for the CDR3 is TGTGCCAGCAGCCAAGTAAGAGGGGGCAGGAGAACAGATACGCAGTATTTT.

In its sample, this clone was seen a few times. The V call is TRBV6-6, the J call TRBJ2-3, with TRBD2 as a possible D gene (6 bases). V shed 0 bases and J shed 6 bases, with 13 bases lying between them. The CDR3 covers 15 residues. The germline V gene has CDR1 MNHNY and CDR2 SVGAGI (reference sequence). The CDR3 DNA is TGTGCCAGCAGTTACTCCGGGAGTAGGACGGATACGCAGTATTTT. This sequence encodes CASSYSGSRTDTQYF.

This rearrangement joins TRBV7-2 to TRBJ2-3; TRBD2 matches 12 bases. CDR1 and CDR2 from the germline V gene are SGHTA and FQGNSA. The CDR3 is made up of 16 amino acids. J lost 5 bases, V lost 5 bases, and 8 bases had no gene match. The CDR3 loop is CASSVGTSGLIDTQYF. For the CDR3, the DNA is TGTGCCAGCAGCGTTGGGACTAGCGGGTTAATAGATACGCAGTATTTT. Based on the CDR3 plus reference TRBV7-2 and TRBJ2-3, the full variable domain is GAGVSQSPSNKVTEKGKDVELRCDPISGHTALYWYRQSLGQGLEFLIYFQGNSAPDKSGLPSDRFSAERTGGSVSTLTIQRTQQEDSAVYLCASSVGTSGLIDTQYFGPGTRLTVL.

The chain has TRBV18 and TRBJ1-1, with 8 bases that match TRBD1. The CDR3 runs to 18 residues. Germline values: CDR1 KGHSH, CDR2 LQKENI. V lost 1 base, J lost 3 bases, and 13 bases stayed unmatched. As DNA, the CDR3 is TGTGCCAGCTCACCACTCCAGTACAGGGGGAACATGTACACTGAAGCTTTCTTT. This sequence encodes CASSPLQYRGNMYTEAFF.